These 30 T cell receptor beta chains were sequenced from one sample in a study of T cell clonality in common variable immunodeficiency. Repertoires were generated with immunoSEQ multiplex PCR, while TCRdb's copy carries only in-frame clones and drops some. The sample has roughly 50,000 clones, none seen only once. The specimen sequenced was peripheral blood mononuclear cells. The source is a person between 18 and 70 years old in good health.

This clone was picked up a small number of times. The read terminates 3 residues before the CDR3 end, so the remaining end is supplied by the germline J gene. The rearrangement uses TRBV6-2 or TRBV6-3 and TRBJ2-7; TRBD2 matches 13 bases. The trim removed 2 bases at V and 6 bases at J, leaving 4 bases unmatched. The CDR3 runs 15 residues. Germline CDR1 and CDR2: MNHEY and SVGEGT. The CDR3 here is CASSYTGTSGAEQYF. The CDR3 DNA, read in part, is TGTGCCAGCAGTTACACCGGGACTAGCGGGGCCGAG.

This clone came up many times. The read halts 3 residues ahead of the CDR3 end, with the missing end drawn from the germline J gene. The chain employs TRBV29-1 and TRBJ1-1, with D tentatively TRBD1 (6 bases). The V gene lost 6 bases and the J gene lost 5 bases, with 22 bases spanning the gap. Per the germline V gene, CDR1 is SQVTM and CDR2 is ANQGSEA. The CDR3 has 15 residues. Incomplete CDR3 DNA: TGCAGCGTCCTACCTGTCAGGGGCGCTTCGACTGAA. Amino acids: CSVLPVRGASTE. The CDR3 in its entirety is CSVLPVRGASTEAFF.

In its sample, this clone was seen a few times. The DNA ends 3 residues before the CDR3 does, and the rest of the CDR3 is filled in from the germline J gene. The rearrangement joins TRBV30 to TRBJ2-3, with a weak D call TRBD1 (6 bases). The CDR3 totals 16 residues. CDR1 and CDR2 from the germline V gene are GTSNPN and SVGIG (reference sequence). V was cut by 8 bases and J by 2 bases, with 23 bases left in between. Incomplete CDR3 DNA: TGTGCCGCCGCCATTCCCTGGGGGCTCCTCACAGATACG. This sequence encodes CAAAIPWGLLTDT. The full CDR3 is CAAAIPWGLLTDTQYF.

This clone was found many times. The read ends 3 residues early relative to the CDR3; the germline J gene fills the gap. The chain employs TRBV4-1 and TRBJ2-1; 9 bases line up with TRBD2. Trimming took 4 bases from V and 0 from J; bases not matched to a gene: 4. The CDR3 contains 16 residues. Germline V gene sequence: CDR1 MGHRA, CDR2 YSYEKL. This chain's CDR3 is CASSPLAGVSYNEQFF. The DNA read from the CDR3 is TGCGCCAGCAGCCCACTAGCGGGTGTCTCCTACAATGAG.

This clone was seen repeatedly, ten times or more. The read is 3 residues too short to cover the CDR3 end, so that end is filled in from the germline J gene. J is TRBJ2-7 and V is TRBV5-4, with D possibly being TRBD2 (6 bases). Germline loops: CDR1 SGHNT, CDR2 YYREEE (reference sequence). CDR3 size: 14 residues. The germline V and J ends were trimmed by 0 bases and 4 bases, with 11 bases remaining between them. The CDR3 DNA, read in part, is TGTGCCAGCAGCTTGGGGAGGGGCCGTTACGAG. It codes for CASSLGRGRYE. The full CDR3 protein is CASSLGRGRYEQYF. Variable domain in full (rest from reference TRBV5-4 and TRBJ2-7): ETGVTQSPTHLIKTRGQQVTLRCSSQSGHNTVSWYQQALGQGPQFIFQYYREEENGRGNFPPRFSGLQFPNYSSELNVNALELDDSALYLCASSLGRGRYEQYFGPGTRLTVT.

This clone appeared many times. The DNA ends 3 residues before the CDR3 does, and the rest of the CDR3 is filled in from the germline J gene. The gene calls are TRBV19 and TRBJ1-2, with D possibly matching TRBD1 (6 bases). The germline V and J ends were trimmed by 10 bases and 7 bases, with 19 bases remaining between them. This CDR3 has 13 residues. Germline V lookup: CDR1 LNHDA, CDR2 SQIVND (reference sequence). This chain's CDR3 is CATEATGIGGYTF. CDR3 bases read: TGTGCCACAGAGGCCACAGGGATAGGTGGC.

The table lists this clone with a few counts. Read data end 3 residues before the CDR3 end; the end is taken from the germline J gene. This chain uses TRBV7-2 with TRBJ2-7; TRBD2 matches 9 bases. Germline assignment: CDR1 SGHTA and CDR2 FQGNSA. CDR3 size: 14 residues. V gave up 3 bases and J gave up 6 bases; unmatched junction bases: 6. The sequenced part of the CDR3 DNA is TGTGCCAGCAGCTTTGACGGCGGGAGGGCCGAG. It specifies CASSFDGGRAE. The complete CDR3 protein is CASSFDGGRAEQYF. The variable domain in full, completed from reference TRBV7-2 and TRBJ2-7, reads GAGVSQSPSNKVTEKGKDVELRCDPISGHTALYWYRQSLGQGLEFLIYFQGNSAPDKSGLPSDRFSAERTGGSVSTLTIQRTQQEDSAVYLCASSFDGGRAEQYFGPGTRLTVT.

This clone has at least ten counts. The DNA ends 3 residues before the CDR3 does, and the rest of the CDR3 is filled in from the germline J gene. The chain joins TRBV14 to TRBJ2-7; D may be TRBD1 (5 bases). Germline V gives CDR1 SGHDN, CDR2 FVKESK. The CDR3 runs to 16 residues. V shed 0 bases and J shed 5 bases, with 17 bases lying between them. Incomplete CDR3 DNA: TGTGCCAGCAGCCAAGATCCCCTCAGGGCCCCCGACGAG. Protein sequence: CASSQDPLRAPDE. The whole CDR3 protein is CASSQDPLRAPDEQYF.

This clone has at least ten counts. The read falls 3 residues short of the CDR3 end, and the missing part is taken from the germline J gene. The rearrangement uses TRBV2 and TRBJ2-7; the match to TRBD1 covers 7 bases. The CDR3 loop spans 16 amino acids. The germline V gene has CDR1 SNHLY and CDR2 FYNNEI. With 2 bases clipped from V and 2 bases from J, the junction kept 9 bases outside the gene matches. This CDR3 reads CASSELIGTEAYEQYF. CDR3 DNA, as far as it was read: TGTGCCAGCAGTGAATTAATCGGGACAGAAGCCTACGAG.

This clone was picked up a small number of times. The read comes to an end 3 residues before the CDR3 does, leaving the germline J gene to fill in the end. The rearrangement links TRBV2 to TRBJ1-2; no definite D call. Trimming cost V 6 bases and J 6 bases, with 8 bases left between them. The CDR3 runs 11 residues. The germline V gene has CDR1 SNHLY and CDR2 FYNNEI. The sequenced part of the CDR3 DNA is TGTGCCAGCAGCCTCAGTCATGGC. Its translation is CASSLSHG. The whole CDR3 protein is CASSLSHGYTF.

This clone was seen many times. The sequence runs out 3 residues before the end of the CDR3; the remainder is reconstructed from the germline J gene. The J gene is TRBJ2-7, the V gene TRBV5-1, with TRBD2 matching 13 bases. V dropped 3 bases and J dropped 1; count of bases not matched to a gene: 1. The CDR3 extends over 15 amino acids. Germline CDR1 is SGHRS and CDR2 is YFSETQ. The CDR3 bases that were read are TGCGCCAGCAGCTCGACTAGCGGGGGGTCCTACGAG. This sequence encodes CASSSTSGGSYE. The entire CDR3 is CASSSTSGGSYEQYF.

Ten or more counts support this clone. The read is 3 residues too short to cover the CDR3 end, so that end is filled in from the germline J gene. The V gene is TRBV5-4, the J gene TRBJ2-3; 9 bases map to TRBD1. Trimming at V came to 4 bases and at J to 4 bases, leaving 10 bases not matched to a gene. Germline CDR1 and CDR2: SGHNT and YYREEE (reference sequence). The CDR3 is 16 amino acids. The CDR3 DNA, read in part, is TGTGCCAGCAGCGCCAACAGGGGGCTCCGGCCAGATACG. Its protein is CASSANRGLRPDT. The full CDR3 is CASSANRGLRPDTQYF.

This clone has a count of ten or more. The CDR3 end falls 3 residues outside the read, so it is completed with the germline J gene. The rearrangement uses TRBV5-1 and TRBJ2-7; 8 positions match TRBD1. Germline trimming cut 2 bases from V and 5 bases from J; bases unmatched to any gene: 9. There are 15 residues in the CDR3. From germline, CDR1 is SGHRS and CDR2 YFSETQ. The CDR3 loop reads CASSFQTGDFHEQYF. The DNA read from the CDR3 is TGCGCCAGCAGCTTCCAGACAGGGGATTTCCACGAG.

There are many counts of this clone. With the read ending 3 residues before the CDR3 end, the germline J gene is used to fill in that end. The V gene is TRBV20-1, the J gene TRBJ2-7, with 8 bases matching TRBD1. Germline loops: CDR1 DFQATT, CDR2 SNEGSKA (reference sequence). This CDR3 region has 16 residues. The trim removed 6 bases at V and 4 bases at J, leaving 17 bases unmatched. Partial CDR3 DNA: TGCAGTGCCATCCCTGACAGGGGTTTTTTTGCTTACGAG. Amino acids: CSAIPDRGFFAYE. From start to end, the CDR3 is CSAIPDRGFFAYEQYF.

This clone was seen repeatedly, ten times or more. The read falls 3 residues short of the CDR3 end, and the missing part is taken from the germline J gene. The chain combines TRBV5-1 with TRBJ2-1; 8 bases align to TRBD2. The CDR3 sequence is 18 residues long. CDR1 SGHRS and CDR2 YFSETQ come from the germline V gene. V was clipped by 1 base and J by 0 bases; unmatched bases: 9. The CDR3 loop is CASSLFASGPSSYNEQFF. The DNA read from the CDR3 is TGCGCCAGCAGCTTGTTTGCTAGCGGGCCGAGCTCCTACAATGAG.

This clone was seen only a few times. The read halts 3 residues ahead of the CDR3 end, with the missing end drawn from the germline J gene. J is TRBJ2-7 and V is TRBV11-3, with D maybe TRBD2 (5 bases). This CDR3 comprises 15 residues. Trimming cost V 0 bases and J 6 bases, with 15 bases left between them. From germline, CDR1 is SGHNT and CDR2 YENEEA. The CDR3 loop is CASSLDLSGVREQYF. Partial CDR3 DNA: TGTGCCAGCAGCTTAGACCTTTCCGGGGTTCGCGAG.

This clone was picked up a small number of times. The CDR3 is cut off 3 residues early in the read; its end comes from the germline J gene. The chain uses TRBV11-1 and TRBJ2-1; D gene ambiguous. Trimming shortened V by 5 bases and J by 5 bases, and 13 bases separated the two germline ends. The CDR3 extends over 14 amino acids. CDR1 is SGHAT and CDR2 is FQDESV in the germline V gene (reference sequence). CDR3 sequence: CASSPLDWNNEQFF. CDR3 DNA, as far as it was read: TGTGCCAGCAGCCCCCTCGACTGGAACAATGAG.

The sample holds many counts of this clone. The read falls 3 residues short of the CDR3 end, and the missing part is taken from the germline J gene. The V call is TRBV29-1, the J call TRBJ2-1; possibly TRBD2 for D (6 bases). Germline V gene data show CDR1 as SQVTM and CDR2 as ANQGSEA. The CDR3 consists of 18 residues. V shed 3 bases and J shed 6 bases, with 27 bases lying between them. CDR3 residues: CSVEGNRFRGSGPNEQFF. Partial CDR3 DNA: TGCAGCGTTGAGGGGAACCGATTTCGGGGGAGTGGACCCAATGAG.

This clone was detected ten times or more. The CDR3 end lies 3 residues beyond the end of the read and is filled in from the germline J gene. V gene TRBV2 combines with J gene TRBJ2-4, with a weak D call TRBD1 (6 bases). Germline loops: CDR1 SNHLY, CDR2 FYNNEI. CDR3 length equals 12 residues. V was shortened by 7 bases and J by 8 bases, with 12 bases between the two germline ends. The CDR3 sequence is CASKQGHHIQYF. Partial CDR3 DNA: TGTGCCAGCAAACAGGGACATCACATT.

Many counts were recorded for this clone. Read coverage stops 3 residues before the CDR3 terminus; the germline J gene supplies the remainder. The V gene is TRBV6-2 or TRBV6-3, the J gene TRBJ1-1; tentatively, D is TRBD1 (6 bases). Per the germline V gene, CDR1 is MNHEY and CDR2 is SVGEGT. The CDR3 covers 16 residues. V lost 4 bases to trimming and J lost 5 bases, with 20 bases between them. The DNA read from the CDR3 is TGTGCCAGCAGTTCCCAGGCTGGGGGCGGTGGGACTGAA. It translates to CASSSQAGGGGTE. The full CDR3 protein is CASSSQAGGGGTEAFF.

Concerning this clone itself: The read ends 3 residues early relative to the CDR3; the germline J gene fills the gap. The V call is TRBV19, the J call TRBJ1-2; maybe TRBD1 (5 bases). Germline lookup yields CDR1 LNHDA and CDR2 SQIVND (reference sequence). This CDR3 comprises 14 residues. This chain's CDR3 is CASSIGLAQGTYTF. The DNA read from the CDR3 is TGTGCCAGTAGTATCGGGCTGGCTCAGGGTACC. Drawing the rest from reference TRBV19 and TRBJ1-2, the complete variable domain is DGGITQSPKYLFRKEGQNVTLSCEQNLNHDAMYWYRQDPGQGLRLIYYSQIVNDFQKGDIAEGYSVSREKKESFPLTVTSAQKNPTAFYLCASSIGLAQGTYTFGSGTRLTVV.

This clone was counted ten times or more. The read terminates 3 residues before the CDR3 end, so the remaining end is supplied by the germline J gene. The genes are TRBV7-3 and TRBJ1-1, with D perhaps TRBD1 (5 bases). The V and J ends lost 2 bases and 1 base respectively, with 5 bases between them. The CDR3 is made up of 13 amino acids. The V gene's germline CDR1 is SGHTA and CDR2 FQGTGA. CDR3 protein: CASSLDRNTEAFF. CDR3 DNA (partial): TGTGCCAGCAGCTTAGACAGGAACACTGAA. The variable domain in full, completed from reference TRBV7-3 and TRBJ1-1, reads GAGVSQTPSNKVTEKGKYVELRCDPISGHTALYWYRQSLGQGPEFLIYFQGTGAADDSGLPNDRFFAVRPEGSVSTLKIQRTERGDSAVYLCASSLDRNTEAFFGQGTRLTVV.

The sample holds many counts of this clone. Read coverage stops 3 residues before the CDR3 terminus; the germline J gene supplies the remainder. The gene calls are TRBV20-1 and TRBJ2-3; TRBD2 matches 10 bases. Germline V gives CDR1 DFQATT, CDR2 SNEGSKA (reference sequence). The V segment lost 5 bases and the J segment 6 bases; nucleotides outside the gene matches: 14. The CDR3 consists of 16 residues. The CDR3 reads CSASLIAGGPPDTQYF. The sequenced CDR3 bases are TGCAGTGCTTCTTTGATAGCGGGAGGCCCCCCCGATACG.

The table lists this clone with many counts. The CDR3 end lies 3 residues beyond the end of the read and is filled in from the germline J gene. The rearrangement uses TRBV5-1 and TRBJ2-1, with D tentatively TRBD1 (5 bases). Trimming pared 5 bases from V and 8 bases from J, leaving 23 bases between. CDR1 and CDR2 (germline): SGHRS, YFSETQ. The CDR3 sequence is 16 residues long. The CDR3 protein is CASRSSTAYSSDEQFF. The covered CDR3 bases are TGCGCCAGCAGATCATCGACAGCTTATAGTTCGGATGAG.

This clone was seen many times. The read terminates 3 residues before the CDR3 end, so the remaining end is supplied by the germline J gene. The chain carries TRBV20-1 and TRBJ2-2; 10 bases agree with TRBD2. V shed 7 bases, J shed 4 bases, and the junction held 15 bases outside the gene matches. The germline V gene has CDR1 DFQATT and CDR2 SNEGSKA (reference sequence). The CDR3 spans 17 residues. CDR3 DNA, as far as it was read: TGCAGTGACCCACATTTTTTAGCGGGAGGTATCACCGGGGAG. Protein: CSDPHFLAGGITGE. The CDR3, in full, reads CSDPHFLAGGITGELFF.

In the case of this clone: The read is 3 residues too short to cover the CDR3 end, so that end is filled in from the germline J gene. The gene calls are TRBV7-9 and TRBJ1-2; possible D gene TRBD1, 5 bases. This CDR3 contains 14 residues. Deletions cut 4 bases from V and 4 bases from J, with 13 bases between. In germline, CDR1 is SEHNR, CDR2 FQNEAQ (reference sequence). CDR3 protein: CASSSGSPAYGYTF. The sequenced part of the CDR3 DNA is TGTGCCAGCAGCTCAGGGTCCCCCGCCTATGGC. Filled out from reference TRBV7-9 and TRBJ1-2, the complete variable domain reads DTGVSQNPRHKITKRGQNVTFRCDPISEHNRLYWYRQTLGQGPEFLTYFQNEAQLEKSRLLSDRFSAERPKGSFSTLEIQRTEQGDSAMYLCASSSGSPAYGYTFGSGTRLTVV.

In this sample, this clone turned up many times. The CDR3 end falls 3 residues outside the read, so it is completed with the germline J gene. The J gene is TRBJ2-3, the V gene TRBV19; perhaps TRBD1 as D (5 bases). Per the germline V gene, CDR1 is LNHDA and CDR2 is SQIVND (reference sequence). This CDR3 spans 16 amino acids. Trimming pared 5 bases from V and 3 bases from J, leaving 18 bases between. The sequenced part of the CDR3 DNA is TGTGCCAGTAGTCTTCCGGGCACACGACAGACAGATACG. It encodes CASSLPGTRQTDT. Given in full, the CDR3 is CASSLPGTRQTDTQYF.

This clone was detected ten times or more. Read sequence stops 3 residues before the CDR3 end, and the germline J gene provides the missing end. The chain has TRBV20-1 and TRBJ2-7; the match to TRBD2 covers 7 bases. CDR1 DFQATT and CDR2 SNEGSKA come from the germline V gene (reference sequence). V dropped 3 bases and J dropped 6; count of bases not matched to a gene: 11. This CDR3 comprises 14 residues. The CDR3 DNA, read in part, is TGCAGTGCTAGCCGCGGGAGTCGCGTCCCCGAG. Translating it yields CSASRGSRVPE. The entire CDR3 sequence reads CSASRGSRVPEQYF.

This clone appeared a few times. The CDR3 reads CASSLEGLGRQTQYF. Incomplete CDR3 DNA: TGCGCCAGCAGCTTGGAGGGACTAGGGAGGCAGACC. The chain recombines TRBV5-1 with TRBJ2-5; 8 bases match TRBD2. The CDR3 end lies 3 residues beyond the end of the read and is filled in from the germline J gene. Germline CDR1 reads SGHRS; CDR2 reads YFSETQ. V trimming: 0 bases; J trimming: 6 bases; junction bases outside the gene matches: 7. The CDR3 is 15 residues long.

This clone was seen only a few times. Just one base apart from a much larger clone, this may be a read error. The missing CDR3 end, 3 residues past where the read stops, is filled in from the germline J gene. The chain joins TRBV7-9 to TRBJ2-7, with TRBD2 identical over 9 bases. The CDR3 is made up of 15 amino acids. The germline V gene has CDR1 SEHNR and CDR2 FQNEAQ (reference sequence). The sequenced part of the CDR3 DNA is TGTTCCAGCAGCTCCGTAGCGGGAGTTGGATACGAG. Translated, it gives CSSSSVAGVGYE. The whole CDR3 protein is CSSSSVAGVGYEQYF.